A single TCR beta chain is shown here with its context. The repertoire was sequenced with immunoSEQ multiplex PCR; TCRdb's copy has only in-frame clones and lacks some. This table holds hundreds of thousands of clones, 80% to 90% found once. Participants were aged 18 to 89 years, lived in 24 US areas, and enrolled virtually. Participants had their cohort set by participant-reported clinical history. The data are from a study of blood T cell repertoires in COVID-19. About the study: Acute and convalescent COVID-19 samples came from the United States, Italy and Spain. Sample material is recorded as cDNA or gDNA derived from T cells, B-cell-depleted T cells, or PBMCs.

The TCR sequence derives from a man between 25 and 39 years old who had recovered from COVID-19. The source material was PBMCs or T cells enriched from blood (not recorded which).

The chain's CDR3 is CASSGRDRGPNEQFF. The CDR3 DNA follows: TGTGCCAGCAGCGGCCGGGACAGGGGGCCCAATGAGCAGTTCTTC. The chain recombines TRBV5-6 with TRBJ2-1; the match to TRBD1 covers 12 bases. Germline loops: CDR1 SGHDT, CDR2 YYEEEE. The CDR3 sequence is 15 residues long. The V gene end was trimmed by 4 bases and the J gene end by 6 bases; junction bases not matched to a gene: 5. Filled out from reference TRBV5-6 and TRBJ2-1, the complete variable domain reads DAGVTQSPTHLIKTRGQQVTLRCSPKSGHDTVSWYQQALGQGPQFIFQYYEEEERQRGNFPDRFSGHQFPNYSSELNVNALLLGDSALYLCASSGRDRGPNEQFFGPGTRLTVL.